This is a list of T cell receptor beta chains from one sample in a study of blood T cell repertoires in COVID-19. Using immunoSEQ multiplex PCR, the repertoire was profiled, and TCRdb retains in-frame clones only, with some absent. Of about 15,000 clones detected, around 90% appear once; the ten largest clones hold 3% to 3.5%. The sequenced material came from peripheral blood. All receptors come from a human donor in a cohort sampled during active COVID-19. The CDR3 runs from the conserved cysteine through the conserved F or W. The D gene is left open where the match is weak. Clone size is stated in some rows and not others, as once, few, many or a class when expanded.

j_gene: TRBJ1-2; d_gene: NA; abundance: NA; v_gene: TRBV5-1; len: 15; CDR3nt: TGCGCCAGCAGCTCCATGCAGACAGCGAACTATGGCTACACCTTC; CDR3aa: CASSSMQTANYGYTF
j_gene: TRBJ1-2; d_gene: NA; abundance: NA; v_gene: TRBV12-3/TRBV12-4; len: 13; CDR3nt: TGTGCCAGCAACCTTGACAGCTTCAGAGGCTACACCTTC; CDR3aa: CASNLDSFRGYTF
j_gene: TRBJ2-5; d_gene: TRBD2; abundance: NA; v_gene: TRBV2; len: 14; CDR3nt: TGTGCCAGCAGGGGGGCGGGGGGGCGCGAGACCCAGTACTTC; CDR3aa: CASRGAGGRETQYF
j_gene: TRBJ1-1; d_gene: NA; abundance: NA; v_gene: TRBV7-9; len: 13; CDR3nt: TGTGCCAGCAGCTTACTATCCAGGGAAGGAGCTTTCTTT; CDR3aa: CASSLLSREGAFF
j_gene: TRBJ2-2; d_gene: NA; abundance: NA; v_gene: TRBV6-5; len: 12; CDR3nt: TGTGCCAGCAGCCCAGGGTCCGGGGAGCTGTTTTTT; CDR3aa: CASSPGSGELFF
j_gene: TRBJ1-2; d_gene: NA; abundance: once; v_gene: TRBV7-2; len: 13; CDR3nt: TGTGCCAGCACCCTGGCCCCTTTTGTAGGCTACACCTTC; CDR3aa: CASTLAPFVGYTF
j_gene: TRBJ2-1; d_gene: NA; abundance: NA; v_gene: TRBV5-1; len: 15; CDR3nt: TGCGCCAGCAGCTTGGGGGCCAGTCCCTACAATGAGCAGTTCTTC; CDR3aa: CASSLGASPYNEQFF
j_gene: TRBJ2-2; d_gene: TRBD1; abundance: NA; v_gene: TRBV9; len: 16; CDR3nt: TGTGCCAGCAGCGTAGAACAACAGGGGACCACCGGGGAGCTGTTTTTT; CDR3aa: CASSVEQQGTTGELFF
j_gene: TRBJ1-1; d_gene: NA; abundance: NA; v_gene: TRBV30; len: 14; CDR3nt: TGTGCCTGGACCGCGGACGTGGGGCCCACTGAAGCTTTCTTT; CDR3aa: CAWTADVGPTEAFF
j_gene: TRBJ1-6; d_gene: TRBD1; abundance: NA; v_gene: TRBV2; len: 13; CDR3nt: TGTGCCAGCCAACCAGGGGGCGATTCACCCCTCCACTTT; CDR3aa: CASQPGGDSPLHF
j_gene: TRBJ1-1; d_gene: NA; abundance: NA; v_gene: TRBV5-4; len: 15; CDR3nt: TGTGCCAGCAGCAAGGAAGGACAGCTGAACACTGAAGCTTTCTTT; CDR3aa: CASSKEGQLNTEAFF
j_gene: TRBJ2-7; d_gene: NA; abundance: NA; v_gene: TRBV9; len: 14; CDR3nt: TGTGCCAGCAGCGTAGTAGGAGGGATGAACGAGCAGTACTTC; CDR3aa: CASSVVGGMNEQYF
j_gene: TRBJ1-1; d_gene: NA; abundance: few; v_gene: TRBV5-8; len: 14; CDR3nt: TGTGCCAGCAGCTTGTTTGGCCGAAACACTGAAGCTTTCTTT; CDR3aa: CASSLFGRNTEAFF
j_gene: TRBJ2-7; d_gene: TRBD2; abundance: NA; v_gene: TRBV11-2; len: 13; CDR3nt: TGTGCCAGCAAAGGCGGGGGAGAACGCGAGCAGTACTTC; CDR3aa: CASKGGGEREQYF
j_gene: TRBJ2-6; d_gene: NA; abundance: NA; v_gene: TRBV3-1/TRBV3-2; len: 15; CDR3nt: TGTGCCAGCAGCCCCCGGGACTCTGGGGCCAACGTCCTGACTTTC; CDR3aa: CASSPRDSGANVLTF
j_gene: TRBJ1-5; d_gene: NA; abundance: NA; v_gene: TRBV5-1; len: 13; CDR3nt: TGCGCCAGCAGCTTTGGGCAAAATCAGCCCCAGCATTTT; CDR3aa: CASSFGQNQPQHF
j_gene: TRBJ2-4; d_gene: NA; abundance: NA; v_gene: TRBV19; len: 17; CDR3nt: TGTGCCAGTAGTATAGCCGGACAGCGTTTAGCCAAAAACATTCAGTACTTC; CDR3aa: CASSIAGQRLAKNIQYF
j_gene: TRBJ1-1; d_gene: NA; abundance: NA; v_gene: TRBV30; len: 11; CDR3nt: TGTGCCTGGAGTATCGTCACTGAAGCTTTCTTT; CDR3aa: CAWSIVTEAFF
j_gene: TRBJ1-2; d_gene: NA; abundance: NA; v_gene: TRBV19; len: 14; CDR3nt: TGTGCCAGTAGTACCTGGGGCAGTTCCTATGGCTACACCTTC; CDR3aa: CASSTWGSSYGYTF
j_gene: TRBJ2-2; d_gene: NA; abundance: NA; v_gene: TRBV2; len: 17; CDR3nt: TGTGCCAGCTCACTAAGATCCCACAGGTCGAACACCGGGGAGCTGTTTTTT; CDR3aa: CASSLRSHRSNTGELFF
j_gene: TRBJ2-1; d_gene: NA; abundance: NA; v_gene: TRBV3-1/TRBV3-2; len: 15; CDR3nt: TGTGCCAGCAGCCTAAAAGGTCCTCGGGGCAATGAGCAGTTCTTC; CDR3aa: CASSLKGPRGNEQFF
j_gene: TRBJ1-2; d_gene: TRBD1; abundance: NA; v_gene: TRBV6-5; len: 12; CDR3nt: TGTGCCAGCAGTTCCCGACAGGGGTCGATCAGGTTC; CDR3aa: CASSSRQGSIRF
j_gene: TRBJ1-3; d_gene: NA; abundance: NA; v_gene: TRBV2; len: 10; CDR3nt: TGTGCCAGCAGAAGACAGCCCCTCTCTTTT; CDR3aa: CASRRQPLSF
j_gene: TRBJ2-1; d_gene: NA; abundance: NA; v_gene: TRBV19; len: 15; CDR3nt: TGTGCCAGTAGCCAAACCACCCCTACCTACAATGAGCAGTTCTTC; CDR3aa: CASSQTTPTYNEQFF
j_gene: TRBJ2-2; d_gene: NA; abundance: NA; v_gene: TRBV6-2/TRBV6-3; len: 15; CDR3nt: TGTGCCAGCAGTCCAACCCTAGCGAACACCGGGGAGCTGTTTTTT; CDR3aa: CASSPTLANTGELFF
j_gene: TRBJ2-3; d_gene: TRBD2; abundance: NA; v_gene: TRBV6-1; len: 15; CDR3nt: TGTGCCAGCAGTGAACTAGCGGGGGGGCCAGATACGCAGTATTTT; CDR3aa: CASSELAGGPDTQYF
j_gene: TRBJ2-2; d_gene: TRBD2; abundance: NA; v_gene: TRBV7-2; len: 16; CDR3nt: TGTGCCAGCAGCCCCGGGACTAGCGGGGGGGCCGGGGAGCTGTTTTTT; CDR3aa: CASSPGTSGGAGELFF
j_gene: TRBJ1-5; d_gene: NA; abundance: NA; v_gene: TRBV5-1; len: 14; CDR3nt: TGCGCCAGCAGCGAGGGGACAAGGGATCAGCCCCAGCATTTT; CDR3aa: CASSEGTRDQPQHF
j_gene: TRBJ1-3; d_gene: NA; abundance: NA; v_gene: TRBV7-9; len: 14; CDR3nt: TGTGCCAGCAGCTCCCGCGGGGAAGGAAACACCATATATTTT; CDR3aa: CASSSRGEGNTIYF
j_gene: TRBJ1-5; d_gene: TRBD1; abundance: NA; v_gene: TRBV19; len: 15; CDR3nt: TGTGCCAGTAGTGCCGGGACAGGGGTGAACCAGCCCCAGCATTTT; CDR3aa: CASSAGTGVNQPQHF
j_gene: TRBJ2-4; d_gene: TRBD2; abundance: NA; v_gene: TRBV5-4; len: 15; CDR3nt: TGTGCCAGCAGCCCCGGGGGGGGCCCCAAAAACATTCAGTACTTC; CDR3aa: CASSPGGGPKNIQYF
j_gene: TRBJ1-5; d_gene: TRBD1; abundance: NA; v_gene: TRBV18; len: 17; CDR3nt: TGTGCCAGCTCACCAGCGGCCGGGACAGGGAGCAATCAGCCCCAGCATTTT; CDR3aa: CASSPAAGTGSNQPQHF
j_gene: TRBJ1-2; d_gene: TRBD1; abundance: NA; v_gene: TRBV5-1; len: 14; CDR3nt: TGCGCCAGCAGCCAGGGGACAGGGAACTATGGCTACACCTTC; CDR3aa: CASSQGTGNYGYTF
j_gene: TRBJ2-3; d_gene: NA; abundance: NA; v_gene: TRBV5-4; len: 13; CDR3nt: TGTGCCGGCGGGACAGCAAATACAGATACGCAGTATTTT; CDR3aa: CAGGTANTDTQYF
j_gene: TRBJ1-2; d_gene: TRBD1; abundance: NA; v_gene: TRBV19; len: 16; CDR3nt: TGTGCCAGTAGACCCATCACAGGGGGCACAAACTATGGCTACACCTTC; CDR3aa: CASRPITGGTNYGYTF
j_gene: TRBJ1-5; d_gene: TRBD1; abundance: NA; v_gene: TRBV12-3/TRBV12-4; len: 12; CDR3nt: TGTGCCAGCAGTGCTACTCAGGGGGTCCAGCATTTT; CDR3aa: CASSATQGVQHF
j_gene: TRBJ1-3; d_gene: TRBD1; abundance: NA; v_gene: TRBV7-6; len: 17; CDR3nt: TGTGCCAGCAGCTTAACTGGACAGGGGGTCTCTGGAAACACCATATATTTT; CDR3aa: CASSLTGQGVSGNTIYF
j_gene: TRBJ1-1; d_gene: NA; abundance: NA; v_gene: TRBV4-1; len: 14; CDR3nt: TGCGCCAGCAGCCAAGAGGGGAGGAGCACTGAAGCTTTCTTT; CDR3aa: CASSQEGRSTEAFF
j_gene: TRBJ1-2; d_gene: TRBD1; abundance: NA; v_gene: TRBV2; len: 14; CDR3nt: TGTGCCAGCAACCTACAGGGGGCCTCTCGGGGCTACACCTTC; CDR3aa: CASNLQGASRGYTF
j_gene: TRBJ2-2; d_gene: TRBD1; abundance: large; v_gene: TRBV24-1; len: 15; CDR3nt: TGTGCCACCAGTGACCCGGGACAGTCTACCGGGGAGCTGTTTTTT; CDR3aa: CATSDPGQSTGELFF